The sequence of this T cell receptor (beta chain) was determined in a study of blood T cells in healthy people across ages. V gave up 6 bases and J gave up 5 bases; unmatched junction bases: 8. The CDR3 extends over 14 amino acids. Per the germline V gene, CDR1 is SGDLS and CDR2 is YYNGEE. It was with a sample-barcoded 5' primer and a J-beta primer mix that a second PCR of roughly 7 to 12 cycles was run. In TCRdb, the 5' RACE reads were re-called with MiXCR into one record per CDR3 protein. The sample lists 250,000 to 300,000 distinct CDR3 sequences, roughly a quarter seen once, with over 25% in the top ten.

This chain uses TRBV9 with TRBJ2-5, with 9 positions matching TRBD1. This receptor was obtained from a woman between 65 and 79 years old in good health. The sample comprised blood. In nucleotides, the CDR3 is TGTGCCAGCACGGAAGCTGGACAGGGGGAGACCCAGTACTTC. Its protein product is CASTEAGQGETQYF.